This T cell receptor (beta chain) is from a study of human T cells and chemical hapten exposure. Individual cDNA molecules in this library carried unique molecular identifiers. TCRdb redid the calling of the RACE reads with MiXCR, one entry per CDR3 protein. This table has 80,000 to 100,000 distinct CDR3 sequences, roughly 8.5% appearing once. This clonotype was seen ten or more times. Its antigen is not identified. The CDR3 is 14 amino acids. Germline V gene lookup returns CDR1 PRHDT and CDR2 FYEKMQ (reference sequence). The V gene lost 3 bases and the J gene lost 7 bases, with 10 bases spanning the gap. Study-level findings and limits: The study found that DPC sensitization did not change TCRs above 1 in 1000 frequency.

The time point is: healthy volunteer bleed at 2 weeks. Total RNA came from unfractionated whole blood. The source is a female donor in good health. Some clones in this sample may be carry-over from other donors' samples. The chain couples TRBV13 to TRBJ1-6, with D maybe TRBD1 (5 bases). The specimen sequenced was whole blood. CDR3 region: CASSLWGPNSPLHF. The DNA of the CDR3 is TGTGCCAGCAGCTTGTGGGGCCCAAATTCACCCCTCCACTTT. The variable domain in full, completed from reference TRBV13 and TRBJ1-6, reads AAGVIQSPRHLIKEKRETATLKCYPIPRHDTVYWYQQGPGQDPQFLISFYEKMQSDKGSIPDRFSAQQFSDYHSELNMSSLELGDSALYFCASSLWGPNSPLHFGNGTRLTVT.